The 27 T cell receptor beta chains reported below all come from one sample, sequenced in a study of Graves' ophthalmopathy and Graves' hyperthyroidism. The authors amplified TCR beta CDR3 regions, and they did so from RNA transcripts for repertoire sequencing. First-round RT-PCR relied on HTBI primers, and a second-round multiplex PCR came next. One entry per CDR3 protein results from TCRdb running MiXCR on the multiplex PCR reads. Of 680,000 or so distinct CDR3 sequences in the sample, roughly 20% were seen once. Sequenced material: peripheral blood. The source is a woman aged 18-35 years with stable Graves' hyperthyroidism. Some clones in this sample may be carry-over from other donors' samples.

This clonotype was recorded many times. The genes are TRBV12-3 or TRBV12-4 and TRBJ2-7, with TRBD1 matching 7 bases. The CDR3 spans 15 residues. V trimming: 5 bases; J trimming: 0 bases; junction bases outside the gene matches: 7. The CDR3 coding sequence is TGTGCCAGCAGTGGGGCCAGGGGGAGCTCCTACGAGCAGTACTTC. It translates to CASSGARGSSYEQYF.

This clonotype has a count of ten or more. The rearrangement uses TRBV6-2 or TRBV6-3 and TRBJ1-1; D might be TRBD1 (6 bases). The length of the CDR3 is 14 residues. Trimming removed 6 bases from V and 1 base from J, with 12 bases in between. Looked up from germline, CDR1 is MNHEY and CDR2 is SVGEGT. The CDR3 DNA sequence: TGTGCCAGCAGCCGTGGACAGACGAACACTGAAGCTTTCTTT. Translation: CASSRGQTNTEAFF.

This clonotype came up many times. The V gene is TRBV6-6, the J gene TRBJ1-6; TRBD1 matches at 8 bases. V was pared by 2 bases and J by 1 base, with 4 bases of the junction left unmatched. In germline, CDR1 is MNHNY, CDR2 SVGAGI (reference sequence). The CDR3 is made up of 17 amino acids. CDR3 amino acids: CASSYRQGRSYNSPLHF. For the CDR3, the DNA is TGTGCCAGCAGTTACCGACAGGGGAGGTCCTATAATTCACCCCTCCACTTT.

In its sample, this clonotype was seen many times. The junction and the germline gene differ at one end; a read error may be behind it. The rearrangement joins TRBV6-5 to TRBJ2-2; TRBD2 matches at 7 bases. In germline, CDR1 is MNHEY, CDR2 SVGAGI. The length of the CDR3 is 15 residues. CDR3 DNA sequence: TGTGTCAGCCGGGACGGGGGGACGAACACCGGGGAGCTGTTTTTT. This sequence encodes CVSRDGGTNTGELFF.

This clonotype was counted ten times or more. J is TRBJ1-1 and V is TRBV28; TRBD1 might be the D (6 bases). V dropped 10 bases and J dropped 1 base, with 13 bases sitting between them. CDR1 and CDR2 from the germline V gene are MDHEN and SYDVKM. This CDR3 region has 13 residues. Written as DNA, the CDR3 is TGTGCCACCACAGGGAACCAGAACACTGAAGCTTTCTTT. Translation: CATTGNQNTEAFF.

The sample holds one count of this clonotype. This chain joins TRBV5-1 and TRBJ1-1, with D hard to call. CDR3 size: 15 residues. Trimming left V 1 base short and J 4 bases short, with 14 bases between. Germline V gene data show CDR1 as SGHRS and CDR2 as YFSETQ. This CDR3 is CASSLWHNTGTEAFF. Written as DNA, the CDR3 is TGCGCCAGCAGCTTGTGGCACAACACGGGCACTGAAGCTTTCTTT.

This clonotype was observed at least ten times. This chain joins TRBV14 and TRBJ2-4, with D perhaps matching TRBD1 (6 bases). The CDR3 is made up of 15 amino acids. Germline values: CDR1 SGHDN, CDR2 FVKESK. Deletions cut 3 bases from V and 1 base from J, with 10 bases between. The CDR3, as DNA: TGTGCCAGCAGCCATTTCAGGGGTGCCAAAAACATTCAGTACTTC. It encodes CASSHFRGAKNIQYF.

The chain employs TRBV28 and TRBJ2-7, with D possibly matching TRBD1 (6 bases). The V gene's germline CDR1 is MDHEN and CDR2 SYDVKM. CDR3 size: 14 residues. V gave up 5 bases and J gave up 11 bases, with 22 bases separating them. CDR3 in amino acids: CASSLGTTLNPEYF. CDR3 coding DNA: TGTGCCAGCAGTCTCGGGACAACTCTCAATCCGGAGTACTTC.

This clonotype was observed many times. The V call is TRBV28, the J call TRBJ2-7; D is unresolved. Germline-derived CDR1 and CDR2 are MDHEN and SYDVKM. The V gene lost 10 bases and the J gene lost 0 bases, with 10 bases spanning the gap. The CDR3 loop spans 12 amino acids. The CDR3 nucleotides read TGTGCCACCTGTGTGAGCTCCTACGAGCAGTACTTC. Its protein is CATCVSSYEQYF.

This clonotype was detected only a few times. J is TRBJ1-2 and V is TRBV12-3 or TRBV12-4, with 8 nucleotides matching TRBD1. Trimming at V came to 5 bases and at J to 8 bases, leaving 7 bases not matched to a gene. CDR3 length: 13 amino acids. The CDR3 DNA follows: TGTGCCAGCAGTGGGGACAGGCTTGGAGGCTACACCTTC. It yields the protein CASSGDRLGGYTF.

The gene calls are TRBV28 and TRBJ1-1; TRBD1 matches at 10 bases. CDR3 size: 14 residues. The germline gives CDR1 MDHEN, CDR2 SYDVKM. The trim removed 5 bases at V and 5 bases at J, leaving 5 bases unmatched. CDR3 sequence: CASSGQGVWTEAFF. CDR3 coding DNA: TGTGCCAGCAGTGGACAGGGGGTGTGGACTGAAGCTTTCTTT.

This clonotype was seen ten or more times. The J gene is TRBJ1-1, the V gene TRBV6-1, with D maybe TRBD1 (6 bases). The germline V and J ends were trimmed by 7 bases and 4 bases, with 19 bases remaining between them. The germline CDR1 and CDR2 sequences are MNHNS and SASEGT. This CDR3 has 15 amino acids. The CDR3 coding sequence is TGTGCCAGCACCGAGGGGGGGGCGAGGGGCACTGAAGCTTTCTTT. Amino acids: CASTEGGARGTEAFF.

This clonotype was observed at least ten times. This chain links TRBV2 with TRBJ2-7, with 9 bases matching TRBD2. Losses at the gene ends were 2 bases for V and 2 bases for J; bases not matched to a gene: 1. Germline CDR1 and CDR2: SNHLY and FYNNEI. The CDR3 runs to 14 residues. DNA for the CDR3: TGTGCCAGCAGTGAAAGGACTAGCGCCTACGAGCAGTACTTC. It codes for CASSERTSAYEQYF.

This clonotype was observed many times. The junction departs from germline at one end; a sequencing error may be responsible. The chain links TRBV19 to TRBJ2-7; 8 positions agree with TRBD1. Per the germline V gene, CDR1 is LNHDA and CDR2 is SQIVND (reference sequence). This CDR3 spans 16 amino acids. CDR3 nucleotide sequence: TGTGCCAGTAGGAGAGAGACCGGGACAGGCTCCAACGAGCAGTACTTC. As protein: CASRRETGTGSNEQYF.

This clonotype came up many times. V gene TRBV6-1 combines with J gene TRBJ1-1, with D unresolved. Germline CDR1 and CDR2: MNHNS and SASEGT. The CDR3 runs 13 residues. Trimming left V 6 bases short and J 0 bases short, with 8 bases between. CDR3 amino acids: CASRRTLNTEAFF. As DNA, the CDR3 is TGTGCCAGCAGGCGGACCCTGAACACTGAAGCTTTCTTT.

This clonotype occurred many times. The chain links TRBV19 to TRBJ1-6, with 10 bases fitting TRBD1. Germline lookup yields CDR1 LNHDA and CDR2 SQIVND (reference sequence). This CDR3 has 16 residues. J was trimmed by 3 bases and V by 5 bases; bases with no gene match: 4. CDR3 DNA: TGTGCCAGTAGTTCCCGGACAGGGGGCTATAATTCACCCCTCCACTTT. It yields the protein CASSSRTGGYNSPLHF.

This clonotype was observed at least ten times. The chain recombines TRBV3-1 with TRBJ2-5, with 11 bases matching TRBD2. V lost 1 base, J lost 4 bases, and 8 bases stayed unmatched. The CDR3 is 17 amino acids. Germline assignment: CDR1 LGHDT and CDR2 YNNKEL (reference sequence). The CDR3 DNA reads as TGTGCCAGCAGCCAAGGGGGTAGCGGGGGGGCCGGAGAGACCCAGTACTTC. This translates into CASSQGGSGGAGETQYF.

This clonotype was counted a few times. The CDR3 DNA sequence: TGTGCCAGCAGGGCCGGGACTAGCGGAATCTACGAGCAGTACTTC. Translating it yields CASRAGTSGIYEQYF. The chain links TRBV6-1 to TRBJ2-7; 11 positions agree with TRBD2. J was trimmed by 3 bases and V by 6 bases; bases with no gene match: 7. Germline values: CDR1 MNHNS, CDR2 SASEGT. This CDR3 is built from 15 residues.

This clonotype appeared many times. The rearrangement uses TRBV30 and TRBJ1-2, with D tentatively TRBD1 (6 bases). The V end lost 2 bases, the J end lost 0 bases, and 16 bases lay between the germline ends. The CDR3 is 16 amino acids. Germline V gives CDR1 GTSNPN, CDR2 SVGIG (reference sequence). The CDR3: CAWSRTGPGANYGYTF. Here the CDR3 DNA reads TGTGCCTGGAGTCGCACAGGGCCCGGAGCTAACTATGGCTACACCTTC.

Ten or more counts support this clonotype. The rearrangement joins TRBV29-1 to TRBJ2-5; TRBD1 might be the D (6 bases). CDR1 is SQVTM and CDR2 is ANQGSEA in the germline V gene. This CDR3 comprises 12 residues. Trimming removed 7 bases from V and 2 bases from J, with 11 bases in between. CDR3 sequence reads: CSARGRQETQYF. CDR3 nucleotide sequence: TGCAGCGCCAGGGGTCGGCAAGAGACCCAGTACTTC.

A note on this clonotype: This may stem from a read error, because a much larger clone lies one nucleotide away. The J gene is TRBJ2-7, the V gene TRBV12-3 or TRBV12-4; D is ambiguous. The V end lost 3 bases, the J end lost 4 bases, and 13 bases lay between the germline ends. The CDR3 extends over 14 amino acids. CDR3 nucleotides: TGTGCCAGCAGTTTTGGCAGGAATCAGTACGAGCAGTACGTC. It yields the protein CASSFGRNQYEQYV.

This clonotype was counted ten times or more. The rearrangement uses TRBV6-1 and TRBJ2-6, with D possibly matching TRBD1 (5 bases). The germline V gene has CDR1 MNHNS and CDR2 SASEGT. Trimming shortened V by 6 bases and J by 4 bases, and 13 bases separated the two germline ends. The CDR3 totals 15 residues. As DNA, the CDR3 is TGTGCCAGCAGCCAGGGCGACGCGGGGGCCAACGTCCTGACTTTC. Its protein is CASSQGDAGANVLTF.

J is TRBJ1-2 and V is TRBV2; a weak D match, TRBD1 (5 bases). Germline loops: CDR1 SNHLY, CDR2 FYNNEI. The ends were cut back, 6 bases at V and 4 bases at J, with 24 bases in the middle. This CDR3 contains 17 residues. The CDR3 is CASRDFSGRTGGYGYTF. CDR3 DNA: TGTGCCAGCAGGGACTTCTCGGGACGTACCGGGGGCTATGGCTACACCTTC.

This clonotype was detected a few times. Since the CDR3 does not end with the conserved phenylalanine or tryptophan, this likely comes from a read error. The V gene is TRBV27, the J gene TRBJ2-7, with a weak D call TRBD1 (5 bases). V lost 2 bases and J lost 3, with 14 bases in between. This CDR3 is built from 15 residues. Germline V CDR1 and CDR2: MNHEY, SMNVEV (reference sequence). CDR3 loop: CASSLGRTPIYEQYY. For the CDR3, the DNA is TGTGCCAGCAGTTTAGGCAGGACACCGATCTACGAGCAGTACTAC.

As for this clonotype: A read error is possible here, since a much larger clone lies one base away. The chain carries TRBV10-3 and TRBJ1-1, with 8 bases that match TRBD1. This CDR3 has 14 residues. Germline V CDR1 and CDR2: ENHRY, SYGVKD. The DNA of the CDR3 is TGTGCCATCAGCAAGCTACAGGGGGTCACTGAAGCTTGCTTT. Translated, it gives CAISKLQGVTEACF.

The sample holds many counts of this clonotype. The chain is built from TRBV9 and TRBJ2-5; D ambiguous. Germline-derived CDR1 and CDR2 are SGDLS and YYNGEE. The V end was cut by 0 bases, the J end by 4 bases, with 13 bases between. CDR3 length equals 15 residues. The CDR3 here is CASSVERAWGETQYF. The CDR3 nucleotides read TGTGCCAGCAGCGTAGAACGGGCTTGGGGAGAGACCCAGTACTTC.

This clonotype was counted many times. V and J are TRBV15 and TRBJ2-5, with a tentative D call TRBD2 (6 bases). The CDR3 is 13 residues long. V was pared by 3 bases and J by 9 bases, with 14 bases between. Germline V gives CDR1 LNHNV, CDR2 YYDKDF (reference sequence). The CDR3 loop is CATSSLPREPQYF. The CDR3 region has the DNA TGTGCCACCAGCAGCCTCCCTCGGGAGCCCCAGTACTTC.